Only a few counts were recorded for the clone carrying this TCR beta chain. The antigen remains unidentified. This sample stems from a study of glioma-infiltrating T cells. Study-level points and caveats: Only very few CDR3 sequences appeared in both tissue and blood. Tissue-blood divergence was below expectation in non-neoplastic patients, above in gliomas.

The V end was cut by 1 base, the J end by 7 bases, with 7 bases between. The CDR3 extends over 13 amino acids. Per the germline V gene, CDR1 is KGHSH and CDR2 is LQKENI. TCR alpha and beta CDR3 regions were amplified from RNA using iRepertoire nested multiplex PCR. For one-step reverse transcription and amplification, about 90-400 ng of tissue mRNA or PBMC total RNA was used. TCRdb re-called the multiplex PCR reads with MiXCR, one entry per CDR3 protein. Among around 100,000 distinct CDR3 sequences listed, 25% to 35% were seen once. This clonotype was sampled from a human donor with low-grade glioma or glioblastoma, undergoing nonglioma brain surgery, or in good health (not recorded which). The material sequenced was glioma tissue, nonneoplastic brain tissue, or PBMCs (not recorded which). The chain uses TRBV18 and TRBJ1-4; D is undetermined. Here the CDR3 DNA reads TGTGCCAGCTCACCACGGGGTGGTGAAAAACTGTTTTTT. It translates to CASSPRGGEKLFF.